The sequence of this T cell receptor beta chain was determined in a study of blood T cell repertoires in COVID-19. Study overall: Researchers got acute and convalescent COVID-19 samples from the United States, Italy and Spain. Sources were T cells, B-cell-depleted T cells, or PBMCs; the material itself was cDNA or gDNA.

From germline, CDR1 is SNHLY and CDR2 FYNNEI. The V end was cut by 6 bases, the J end by 1 base, with 9 bases between. This CDR3 spans 13 amino acids. Per the authors' pipeline: Scientists estimated how many nucleated cells there were by amplifying reference gene primers. Using immunoSEQ multiplex PCR, the repertoire was profiled, and TCRdb retains in-frame clones only, with some absent. D and trimming were read from the DNA, whereas the V and J calls and clone size are those reported in that table. The sample contains roughly 360,000 clones, around 84% of which appear only once. The source of this sequence is a human donor with acute or convalescent COVID-19. The donor label of this sample is uncertain. The chain is built from TRBV2 and TRBJ1-1, with no clear D. Sequenced: peripheral blood. CDR3 DNA: TGTGCCAGCAGAAAGGGAGAGAACACTGAAGCTTTCTTT. Its protein product is CASRKGENTEAFF.